Listed here are 13 T cell receptor beta chains from one sample, sequenced in a study of T cell responses to AZD1222 COVID-19 vaccine. Assay: immunoSEQ multiplex PCR; the TCRdb copy retains only in-frame clones and omits some. Among approximately 150,000 clones, nearly 95% were seen once, and the ten largest hold 5% to 7%. The sample was peripheral blood, taken on day 0 of AZD1222 vaccination. The receptors were sampled from an adult in good health.

The chain joins TRBV11-2 to TRBJ2-7; 7 bases fit TRBD2. V dropped 2 bases and J dropped 4; count of bases not matched to a gene: 8. CDR1 and CDR2 from the germline V gene are SGHAT and FQNNGV. The CDR3 runs 15 residues. CDR3 sequence (DNA): TGTGCCAGCAGCTTATGGGGGGGAGGGAGGTACGAGCAGTACTTC. This encodes CASSLWGGGRYEQYF.

This clone was counted a single time. The chain uses TRBV10-3 and TRBJ2-7; 8 bases are a match to TRBD1. Germline trimming cut 10 bases from V and 1 base from J; bases unmatched to any gene: 12. The CDR3 sequence is 15 residues long. CDR1 ENHRY and CDR2 SYGVKD come from the germline V gene. The CDR3 region has the DNA TGTGCCACCGGCGCAAAGGACAGGGTATCCTACGAGCAGTACTTC. Residues: CATGAKDRVSYEQYF.

The CDR3 here is CASALRRPGELFF. CDR3 nucleotides: TGTGCCAGCGCCCTCCGACGGCCCGGGGAGCTGTTTTTT. V gene TRBV7-2 combines with J gene TRBJ2-2; D is uncertain. The germline gives CDR1 SGHTA, CDR2 FQGNSA. Trimming removed 8 bases from V and 6 bases from J, with 13 bases in between. The CDR3 contains 13 residues.

This clone was found a few times. This chain connects TRBV6-4 to TRBJ2-1; the match to TRBD2 covers 11 bases. V dropped 6 bases and J dropped 5; count of bases not matched to a gene: 6. Germline V gene data show CDR1 as MRHNA and CDR2 as SNTAGT. CDR3 length: 15 residues. This chain's CDR3 is CASSRELAGDNEQFF. CDR3 sequence (DNA): TGTGCCAGCAGCAGGGAACTAGCGGGGGACAATGAGCAGTTCTTC.

The chain links TRBV2 to TRBJ1-1; TRBD1 might be the D (6 bases). V shed 5 bases and J shed 8 bases, with 9 bases lying between them. Germline CDR1 reads SNHLY; CDR2 reads FYNNEI. This CDR3 contains 11 residues. CDR3 in amino acids: CASSKTGEAFF. The CDR3 coding sequence is TGTGCCAGCAGTAAAACAGGGGAAGCTTTCTTT.

This clone was observed a handful of times. This chain connects TRBV5-1 to TRBJ2-1; 10 bases align to TRBD2. The germline V gene has CDR1 SGHRS and CDR2 YFSETQ. This CDR3 is built from 14 residues. Germline trimming cut 6 bases from V and 4 bases from J; bases unmatched to any gene: 4. DNA for the CDR3: TGCGCCAGCACGTTAGCGGGGGGATACAATGAGCAGTTCTTC. This codes for CASTLAGGYNEQFF. Together with reference TRBV5-1 and TRBJ2-1, the CDR3 gives the full variable domain: KAGVTQTPRYLIKTRGQQVTLSCSPISGHRSVSWYQQTPGQGLQFLFEYFSETQRNKGNFPGRFSGRQFSNSRSEMNVSTLELGDSALYLCASTLAGGYNEQFFGPGTRLTVL.

V usage is TRBV7-2 and J usage is TRBJ1-6, with D possibly being TRBD1 (6 bases). V lost 5 bases, J lost 9 bases, and 14 bases lay in between. Germline CDR1 and CDR2: SGHTA and FQGNSA. The CDR3 consists of 14 residues. In DNA, the CDR3 is TGTGCCAGCAGCCTAACAGGGAGGGGTTCACCCCTCCACTTT. Residues: CASSLTGRGSPLHF.

The chain combines TRBV28 with TRBJ2-3; TRBD2 matches 9 bases. The ends lost 5 bases at V and 4 bases at J; junction bases unmatched: 13. Germline V gene data show CDR1 as MDHEN and CDR2 as SYDVKM. The CDR3 loop spans 17 amino acids. The CDR3 here is CASSPAVAGVLADTQYF. DNA of the CDR3: TGTGCCAGCAGTCCCGCGGTAGCGGGAGTGTTAGCAGATACGCAGTATTTT. Full variable domain (outside the CDR3, taken from reference TRBV28 and TRBJ2-3): DVKVTQSSRYLVKRTGEKVFLECVQDMDHENMFWYRQDPGLGLRLIYFSYDVKMKEKGDIPEGYSVSREKKERFSLILESASTNQTSMYLCASSPAVAGVLADTQYFGPGTRLTVL.

The chain couples TRBV5-8 to TRBJ2-3; no firm D call. Germline V CDR1 and CDR2: SGHTS, YDEGEE. The CDR3 runs 14 residues. V was clipped by 4 bases and J by 2 bases, with 11 bases between them. The CDR3 DNA reads TGTGCCAGCAGCCCGGGCCTAGTCACAGATACGCAGTATTTT. This codes for CASSPGLVTDTQYF. Drawing the rest from reference TRBV5-8 and TRBJ2-3, the complete variable domain is EAGVTQSPTHLIKTRGQQATLRCSPISGHTSVYWYQQALGLGLQFLLWYDEGEERNRGNFPPRFSGRQFPNYSSELNVNALELEDSALYLCASSPGLVTDTQYFGPGTRLTVL.

The chain combines TRBV3-1 (or the pseudogene TRBV3-2) with TRBJ1-2; D not certain. V gave up 2 bases and J gave up 7 bases, with 8 bases separating them. CDR3 size: 12 residues. Germline CDR1 and CDR2: LGHDT and YNNKEL (reference sequence). The CDR3 loop is CASSQRAGGYTF. The CDR3, as DNA: TGTGCCAGCAGCCAACGGGCTGGTGGCTACACCTTC.

The rearrangement joins TRBV6-5 to TRBJ2-3; 9 bases match TRBD2. V was pared by 8 bases and J by 0 bases, with 6 bases of the junction left unmatched. Germline CDR1 and CDR2: MNHEY and SVGAGI. CDR3 size: 15 residues. The DNA for the CDR3 is TGTGCCAGCGTCGGCGGGGGGGCGAGCACAGATACGCAGTATTTT. Protein: CASVGGGASTDTQYF.

The rearrangement joins TRBV20-1 to TRBJ1-5, with D maybe TRBD1 (5 bases). This CDR3 comprises 15 residues. CDR1 is DFQATT and CDR2 is SNEGSKA in the germline V gene (reference sequence). Trimming pared 3 bases from V and 1 base from J, leaving 13 bases between. The CDR3 region is CSASDRVGSNQPQHF. The CDR3 DNA follows: TGCAGTGCTAGTGACAGAGTAGGGAGCAATCAGCCCCAGCATTTT.

The chain joins TRBV9 to TRBJ2-1, with 11 bases aligning to TRBD2. The V gene end was trimmed by 0 bases and the J gene end by 0 bases; junction bases not matched to a gene: 14. Germline CDR1 and CDR2: SGDLS and YYNGEE. The CDR3 totals 21 residues. The CDR3, as DNA: TGTGCCAGCAGCGTAGCCATACAGACTAGCGGGATAGGGCCCTCCTACAATGAGCAGTTCTTC. This encodes CASSVAIQTSGIGPSYNEQFF.